These 32 T cell receptor beta chains were all obtained from the same sample, sequenced in a study of CD8 T cell repertoires and HIV-1 epitope variants. These TCRs are of unknown antigen specificity. Method: immunoSEQ multiplex PCR; TCRdb's copy keeps in-frame clones and lacks some. The sample records about 5,500 clones, about 70% being singletons. The sample comprised cultured CD8+ T cells derived from PBMCs. These receptors were obtained from a male donor with HIV.

The chain recombines TRBV11-2 with TRBJ2-1; D is perhaps TRBD1 (6 bases). The CDR3 is made up of 18 amino acids. Germline V gene sequence: CDR1 SGHAT, CDR2 FQNNGV. V shed 2 bases and J shed 4 bases, with 21 bases lying between them. In DNA form, the CDR3 reads TGTGCCAGCAGCTTACTCCGGGACACCCGCTCAAGATACAATGAGCAGTTCTTC. Amino acid sequence: CASSLLRDTRSRYNEQFF.

The chain combines TRBV19 with TRBJ2-1; D remains ambiguous. The V end was cut by 6 bases, the J end by 0 bases, with 9 bases between. Germline V gene sequence: CDR1 LNHDA, CDR2 SQIVND (reference sequence). CDR3 length: 14 amino acids. The CDR3: CASRGPSSYNEQFF. In DNA form, the CDR3 reads TGTGCCAGTAGAGGGCCTAGCTCCTACAATGAGCAGTTCTTC.

There are a few counts of this clone. The chain has TRBV4-2 and TRBJ1-1; D is undetermined. Germline values: CDR1 LGHNA, CDR2 YNFKEQ. There are 12 residues in the CDR3. Trimming pared 0 bases from V and 8 bases from J, leaving 7 bases between. The CDR3 sequence is CASSQEAGEAFF. The CDR3 nucleotides read TGTGCCAGCAGCCAAGAAGCTGGGGAAGCTTTCTTT.

The gene calls are TRBV4-2 and TRBJ2-7, with 8 bases aligning to TRBD2. V lost 5 bases to trimming and J lost 5 bases; unmatched junction nucleotides: 8. Germline CDR1 reads LGHNA; CDR2 reads YNFKEQ. The CDR3 is 14 amino acids. The CDR3, as DNA: TGTGCCAGCAGCTTGGGCGGGGGGAACAACGAGCAGTACTTC. This gives the protein CASSLGGGNNEQYF.

This chain uses TRBV7-9 with TRBJ2-7; 8 positions match TRBD1. CDR1 is SEHNR, CDR2 FQNEAQ, per germline (reference sequence). J was trimmed by 3 bases and V by 11 bases; bases with no gene match: 6. CDR3 length equals 12 residues. CDR3 nucleotides: TGTGCCTCAGAGACAGGGGACTACGAGCAGTACTTC. Protein: CASETGDYEQYF.

Note on this clone: One junction end does not reproduce the germline sequence, and a read error may be involved. J is TRBJ2-1 and V is TRBV13; D remains ambiguous. Germline CDR1 is PRHDT and CDR2 is FYEKMQ (reference sequence). The CDR3 consists of 13 residues. DNA for the CDR3: TGTGCCAGCACCTTACGGTTGGACAATGAGCAGTTCTTC. Translation: CASTLRLDNEQFF.

The rearrangement links TRBV10-2 to TRBJ2-3; perhaps D is TRBD1 or TRBD2 (5 bases each). Trimming cost V 8 bases and J 3 bases, with 18 bases left between them. Germline CDR1 WSHSY, CDR2 SAAADI. There are 15 residues in the CDR3. Written as DNA, the CDR3 is TGCGCCAGCTCTCACGGGGACGGGGTTACAGATACGCAGTATTTT. Translation gives CASSHGDGVTDTQYF.

The chain links TRBV29-1 to TRBJ1-3; tentatively, D is TRBD1 (6 bases). The CDR3 runs to 14 residues. In germline, CDR1 is SQVTM, CDR2 ANQGSEA. Trimming took off 6 bases at V and 1 base at J, with 13 bases between the two ends. The DNA for the CDR3 is TGCAGCGTGGCCCACGGACAGTCTGGAAACACCATATATTTT. Its translation: CSVAHGQSGNTIYF.

V gene TRBV13 combines with J gene TRBJ2-1; D may be TRBD2 (6 bases). This CDR3 has 14 amino acids. With 4 bases removed from V and 2 bases from J, the gap between germline ends came to 9 bases. Germline V gene lookup returns CDR1 PRHDT and CDR2 FYEKMQ (reference sequence). The CDR3 nucleotides read TGTGCCAGCAGCTCCGGGGGACCCTACAATGAGCAGTTCTTC. This codes for CASSSGGPYNEQFF.

V gene TRBV6-1 combines with J gene TRBJ2-3; 8 nucleotides line up with TRBD1. Per the germline V gene, CDR1 is MNHNS and CDR2 is SASEGT. This CDR3 is built from 15 residues. Trimming removed 5 bases from V and 2 bases from J; junction bases left unmatched: 6. Here the CDR3 DNA reads TGTGCCAGCAGTTCGACAGGGGTCAACACAGATACGCAGTATTTT. Its translation: CASSSTGVNTDTQYF.

For the CDR3, the DNA is TGTGCCAGCAGTGCCGAGGACAGGGCATACGGGTCGGGCACCGGGGAGCTGTTTTTT. Protein sequence: CASSAEDRAYGSGTGELFF. The genes are TRBV9 and TRBJ2-2, with 8 bases aligning to TRBD1. Germline lookup yields CDR1 SGDLS and CDR2 YYNGEE. With 5 bases clipped from V and 4 bases from J, the junction kept 19 bases outside the gene matches. The CDR3 contains 19 residues.

CDR3 coding DNA: TGTGCCAGCAGCCAAGATCCCGGGACGGTACTCACAGATACGCAGTATTTT. It specifies CASSQDPGTVLTDTQYF. The chain employs TRBV4-2 and TRBJ2-3, with D tentatively TRBD1 or TRBD2 (5 bases each). CDR1 LGHNA and CDR2 YNFKEQ come from the germline V gene. V was clipped by 0 bases and J by 2 bases, with 15 bases between them. CDR3 size: 17 residues.

The chain is built from TRBV28 and TRBJ2-7; D is perhaps TRBD1 or TRBD2 (7 bases each). Germline CDR1 MDHEN, CDR2 SYDVKM. V dropped 6 bases and J dropped 0 bases, with 12 bases sitting between them. The CDR3 loop spans 14 amino acids. For the CDR3, the DNA is TGTGCCAGCAGCCCAGGGGGGGACTCCTACGAGCAGTACTTC. Translated, it gives CASSPGGDSYEQYF. Full variable domain (missing parts from reference TRBV28 and TRBJ2-7): DVKVTQSSRYLVKRTGEKVFLECVQDMDHENMFWYRQDPGLGLRLIYFSYDVKMKEKGDIPEGYSVSREKKERFSLILESASTNQTSMYLCASSPGGDSYEQYFGPGTRLTVT.

The V call is TRBV9, the J call TRBJ2-3, with D perhaps matching TRBD1 (6 bases). The V end lost 1 base, the J end lost 3 bases, and 12 bases lay between the germline ends. In germline, CDR1 is SGDLS, CDR2 YYNGEE. The CDR3 totals 15 residues. The CDR3 DNA reads as TGTGCCAGCAGCGTAACTCCCGGGACAACAGATACGCAGTATTTT. The encoded protein is CASSVTPGTTDTQYF.

This clone has more than one count but fewer than ten. The chain combines TRBV19 with TRBJ1-5, with D hard to call. The CDR3 spans 15 residues. Germline assignment: CDR1 LNHDA and CDR2 SQIVND (reference sequence). Trimming cost V 3 bases and J 4 bases, with 13 bases left between them. CDR3 bases: TGTGCCAGTAGTATTGGATTGCAGACTAATCAGCCCCAGCATTTT. Protein product: CASSIGLQTNQPQHF.

The gene calls are TRBV14 and TRBJ1-1; D unclear. This CDR3 comprises 13 residues. Between the trimmed V and J ends, which lost 4 bases and 7 bases, there was a span of 13 bases. Germline values: CDR1 SGHDN, CDR2 FVKESK. The CDR3 sequence: CASSPVGRLEAFF. CDR3 sequence (DNA): TGTGCCAGCAGCCCAGTCGGTAGACTTGAAGCTTTCTTT. The full variable domain, completed using reference TRBV14 and TRBJ1-1, is EAGVTQFPSHSVIEKGQTVTLRCDPISGHDNLYWYRRVMGKEIKFLLHFVKESKQDESGMPNNRFLAERTGGTYSTLKVQPAELEDSGVYFCASSPVGRLEAFFGQGTRLTVV.

The genes are TRBV5-1 and TRBJ2-2; D not certain. Per germline, CDR1 SGHRS and CDR2 YFSETQ. This CDR3 spans 12 amino acids. V was cut by 2 bases and J by 5 bases, with 4 bases left in between. The CDR3 coding sequence is TGCGCCAGCAGCTTTGATACCGGGGAGCTGTTTTTT. Translated: CASSFDTGELFF.

This clone was seen just once. This chain connects TRBV19 to TRBJ2-5; 10 nucleotides match TRBD2. The J call may not be correct, given that the DNA end is closer to TRBJ2-7. CDR1 is LNHDA, CDR2 SQIVND, per germline (reference sequence). The CDR3 runs 19 residues. CDR3 in amino acids: CASSPPSGGHLFNSYEQYF. The DNA of the CDR3 is TGTGCCAGTAGTCCTCCTAGCGGGGGCCATCTCTTTAATTCCTACGAGCAGTACTTC.

This chain connects TRBV6-5 to TRBJ1-5, with 8 bases lining up with TRBD1. The germline CDR1 and CDR2 sequences are MNHEY and SVGAGI. V lost 10 bases to trimming and J lost 2 bases; unmatched junction nucleotides: 7. This CDR3 has 14 residues. The DNA of the CDR3 is TGTGCCACATCAGGGGGCGTTCGCAATCAGCCCCAGCATTTT. Protein: CATSGGVRNQPQHF.

The chain combines TRBV7-3 with TRBJ2-3; D is uncertain. The CDR3 is 17 residues long. The germline V gene encodes CDR1 SGHTA and CDR2 FQGTGA. V lost 3 bases and J lost 0, with 16 bases in between. The CDR3 DNA reads as TGTGCCAGCAGCTTTCTTTCTGGCGACCCTAGCACAGATACGCAGTATTTT. It codes for CASSFLSGDPSTDTQYF. Together with reference TRBV7-3 and TRBJ2-3, the CDR3 gives the full variable domain: GAGVSQTPSNKVTEKGKYVELRCDPISGHTALYWYRQSLGQGPEFLIYFQGTGAADDSGLPNDRFFAVRPEGSVSTLKIQRTERGDSAVYLCASSFLSGDPSTDTQYFGPGTRLTVL.

This clone was seen a few times. The CDR3 DNA is TGTGCCAGCAGCCCCTCGGGCAACGTCCTGACTTTC. It encodes CASSPSGNVLTF. The rearrangement joins TRBV6-5 to TRBJ2-6; D remains unclear. CDR3 length: 12 amino acids. V was shortened by 6 bases and J by 9 bases, with 9 bases between the two germline ends. Germline CDR1 reads MNHEY; CDR2 reads SVGAGI.

The chain has TRBV27 and TRBJ2-7; D call uncertain. Between the trimmed V and J ends, which lost 2 bases and 3 bases, there was a span of 8 bases. The CDR3 sequence is 13 residues long. Looked up from germline, CDR1 is MNHEY and CDR2 is SMNVEV (reference sequence). CDR3 protein: CASSLRALYEQYF. The CDR3 DNA follows: TGTGCCAGCAGTTTACGGGCCCTCTACGAGCAGTACTTC.

This clone showed up just a few times. This rearrangement joins TRBV21-1 to TRBJ1-2. TRBV21-1 has pseudogene status. CDR3 length: 14 residues. CDR3 coding DNA: TGTGCCAGCAGAAAGGACTTGGCTAACTATGGCTACACCTTC. Translating gives CASRKDLANYGYTF.

The chain couples TRBV5-6 to TRBJ1-1; a weak D match, TRBD1 (5 bases). Per the germline V gene, CDR1 is SGHDT and CDR2 is YYEEEE. The V end was cut by 3 bases, the J end by 1 base, with 7 bases between. This CDR3 region has 13 residues. For the CDR3, the DNA is TGTGCCAGCAGCTCCGGGACGAACACTGAAGCTTTCTTT. This sequence encodes CASSSGTNTEAFF. Variable domain in full (rest from reference TRBV5-6 and TRBJ1-1): DAGVTQSPTHLIKTRGQQVTLRCSPKSGHDTVSWYQQALGQGPQFIFQYYEEEERQRGNFPDRFSGHQFPNYSSELNVNALLLGDSALYLCASSSGTNTEAFFGQGTRLTVV.

This clone has more than one count but fewer than ten. The chain couples TRBV2 to TRBJ2-5, with D tentatively TRBD2 (5 bases). V was clipped by 6 bases and J by 2 bases, with 16 bases between them. The CDR3 sequence is 15 residues long. Germline CDR1 reads SNHLY; CDR2 reads FYNNEI. The CDR3 DNA follows: TGTGCCAGCAGCTCCGCCGGGATAGATCAAGAGACCCAGTACTTC. As protein: CASSSAGIDQETQYF.

This clone was found once. The rearrangement joins TRBV7-6 to TRBJ2-1, with 8 positions matching TRBD1. V was pared by 5 bases and J by 3 bases, with 6 bases of the junction left unmatched. The CDR3 is 15 residues long. CDR1 and CDR2 (germline): SGHVS, FNYEAQ. CDR3 sequence reads: CASSPPTGVYNEQFF. The CDR3 DNA reads TGTGCCAGCAGCCCCCCGACAGGGGTCTACAATGAGCAGTTCTTC.

This clone appeared a few times. The junction does not match germline at one end; this may be a read error. The chain joins TRBV13 to TRBJ1-1; 8 positions match TRBD1. This CDR3 has 14 residues. Germline-derived CDR1 and CDR2 are PRHDT and FYEKMQ (reference sequence). The CDR3 nucleotides read TGTGCCAGCAGCGTAGGGACAGGGAACACTGAAGCTTTCTTT. It yields the protein CASSVGTGNTEAFF. Drawing the rest from reference TRBV13 and TRBJ1-1, the complete variable domain is AAGVIQSPRHLIKEKRETATLKCYPIPRHDTVYWYQQGPGQDPQFLISFYEKMQSDKGSIPDRFSAQQFSDYHSELNMSSLELGDSALYFCASSVGTGNTEAFFGQGTRLTVV.

The chain recombines TRBV29-1 with TRBJ2-3; the match to TRBD1 covers 9 bases. The V gene's germline CDR1 is SQVTM and CDR2 ANQGSEA. V was pared by 4 bases and J by 3 bases, with 5 bases of the junction left unmatched. The CDR3 runs to 14 residues. The CDR3 coding sequence is TGCAGCGTTGGTGGGACAGGGAGGACAGATACGCAGTATTTT. It encodes CSVGGTGRTDTQYF.

J is TRBJ2-1 and V is TRBV5-1; 10 bases map to TRBD2. Germline-derived CDR1 and CDR2 are SGHRS and YFSETQ. This CDR3 spans 16 amino acids. V was clipped by 7 bases and J by 1 base; unmatched bases: 8. The CDR3 coding sequence is TGCGCCAGCGGAGGAGCTAGCGGGGGTTCCTACAATGAGCAGTTCTTC. Its protein product is CASGGASGGSYNEQFF.

This clone was recorded once. The chain recombines TRBV28 with TRBJ2-7, with a weak D call TRBD2 (6 bases). Trimming left V 5 bases short and J 7 bases short, with 21 bases between. Germline V gives CDR1 MDHEN, CDR2 SYDVKM. This CDR3 is 15 amino acids long. CDR3 loop: CASSIIADSTKEQYF. Here the CDR3 DNA reads TGTGCCAGCAGTATCATAGCGGATTCGACTAAGGAGCAGTACTTC.

CDR3 sequence (DNA): TGTGCCAGTCGGTCCCTGGACTCACCCGAGCAGTTCTTC. Protein product: CASRSLDSPEQFF. The gene calls are TRBV2 and TRBJ2-1; a weak D match, TRBD2 (5 bases). The germline V and J ends were trimmed by 9 bases and 10 bases, with 19 bases remaining between them. CDR1 is SNHLY, CDR2 FYNNEI, per germline. The CDR3 is 13 amino acids.

The chain uses TRBV4-1 and TRBJ2-7; tentative D call: TRBD1 (5 bases). The CDR3 covers 15 residues. The germline V and J ends were trimmed by 1 base and 1 base, with 11 bases remaining between them. Germline values: CDR1 MGHRA, CDR2 YSYEKL. CDR3: CASSQVLGVSYEQYF. Written as DNA, the CDR3 is TGCGCCAGCAGCCAAGTTTTAGGGGTTTCCTACGAGCAGTACTTC.